Listed here are 20 T cell receptor beta chains from one sample, sequenced in a study of identical twins. TCRdb reprocessed the 5' RACE reads with MiXCR, giving one entry per CDR3 protein. This table holds about 470,000 distinct CDR3 sequences, approximately 24% found once. These records were also assigned to another study, of T cells expressing NK-cell markers.

Material for sequencing was CD4+ T cells sorted from blood. These receptors were taken from a woman between 18 and 29 years old in good health.

There are a few counts of this clonotype. The gene calls are TRBV29-1 and TRBJ1-4; tentative D call: TRBD1 (5 bases). CDR1 SQVTM and CDR2 ANQGSEA come from the germline V gene. The CDR3 has 12 residues. CDR3 sequence reads: CTVYGGDEKLFF. In nucleotides, the CDR3 is TGCACCGTATACGGAGGGGATGAAAAACTGTTTTTT.

There are a few counts of this clonotype. The chain is built from TRBV6-2 or TRBV6-3 and TRBJ2-1; 9 positions agree with TRBD2. Germline V CDR1 and CDR2: MNHEY, SVGEGT. This CDR3 comprises 16 residues. V trimming: 4 bases; J trimming: 2 bases; junction bases outside the gene matches: 6. Here the CDR3 DNA reads TGTGCCAGCAGTTCAGGACTAGCGCTGACCTACAATGAGCAGTTCTTC. It translates to CASSSGLALTYNEQFF.

The chain carries TRBV6-1 and TRBJ2-3; weak D call: TRBD2 (6 bases). The V end lost 5 bases, the J end lost 2 bases, and 14 bases lay between the germline ends. The germline V gene encodes CDR1 MNHNS and CDR2 SASEGT. CDR3 length: 15 amino acids. The CDR3 loop is CASSLTSLITDTQYF. CDR3 DNA: TGTGCCAGCAGTCTGACTAGTCTAATCACAGATACGCAGTATTTT.

The chain has TRBV10-3 and TRBJ1-1; D uncertain. Germline CDR1 is ENHRY and CDR2 is SYGVKD. The CDR3 has 14 amino acids. V lost 4 bases and J 5 bases, leaving 14 bases between the germline ends. Here the CDR3 reads CAISVAGSGTEAFF. CDR3 nucleotide sequence: TGTGCCATCAGTGTGGCGGGTTCGGGGACTGAAGCTTTCTTT.

This chain links TRBV2 with TRBJ2-1; D not resolved. CDR1 is SNHLY and CDR2 is FYNNEI in the germline V gene. The CDR3 length is 16 residues. V was cut by 4 bases and J by 2 bases, with 15 bases left in between. The CDR3 nucleotides are TGTGCCAGCAGTGTAATTGTGAATATTCCCTACAATGAGCAGTTCTTC. Translating gives CASSVIVNIPYNEQFF.

The CDR3 is CASSLGGGANEQFF. DNA of the CDR3: TGTGCCAGCAGCTTAGGGGGCGGGGCCAATGAGCAGTTCTTC. The chain links TRBV7-2 to TRBJ2-1; weak D call: TRBD2 (6 bases). The V gene's germline CDR1 is SGHTA and CDR2 FQGNSA. V lost 1 base to trimming and J lost 6 bases, with 10 bases between them. The CDR3 sequence is 14 residues long.

The chain is built from TRBV20-1 and TRBJ2-3; no reliable D call. V was trimmed by 6 bases and J by 4 bases, leaving 20 bases between them. Germline lookup yields CDR1 DFQATT and CDR2 SNEGSKA (reference sequence). The CDR3 runs 15 residues. The CDR3 is CSAPGPQVGPDTQYF. CDR3 nucleotides: TGCAGTGCACCCGGACCTCAGGTGGGCCCAGATACGCAGTATTTT.

The chain is built from TRBV4-1 and TRBJ1-4; unclear D gene. Trimming took off 1 base at V and 13 bases at J, with 10 bases between the two ends. Per germline, CDR1 MGHRA and CDR2 YSYEKL. The CDR3 is 12 residues long. DNA for the CDR3: TGCGCCAGCAGCCAAGTTGAGTTAGGACTGTTTTTT. Translating it yields CASSQVELGLFF.

This chain joins TRBV5-1 and TRBJ1-2; 10 bases are shared with TRBD1. The germline V gene encodes CDR1 SGHRS and CDR2 YFSETQ. V lost 0 bases and J lost 5; bases outside the gene matches: 7. The CDR3 is made up of 16 amino acids. The CDR3, as DNA: TGCGCCAGCAGCTTGGACTGGGACAGGGGCACATATGGCTACACCTTC. Amino acid sequence: CASSLDWDRGTYGYTF.

The chain links TRBV19 to TRBJ2-1; 9 nucleotides line up with TRBD2. There are 17 residues in the CDR3. The germline V gene has CDR1 LNHDA and CDR2 SQIVND (reference sequence). V trimming: 4 bases; J trimming: 3 bases; junction bases outside the gene matches: 10. CDR3: CASSNGPAGGHYNEQFF. In DNA, the CDR3 is TGTGCCAGTAGTAATGGGCCAGCGGGAGGCCACTACAATGAGCAGTTCTTC.

The V gene is TRBV20-1, the J gene TRBJ1-1; D possibly corresponds to TRBD1 (5 bases). The CDR3 extends over 9 amino acids. Germline V gene data show CDR1 as DFQATT and CDR2 as SNEGSKA (reference sequence). Trimming left V 5 bases short and J 11 bases short, with 9 bases between. CDR3 sequence: CSAGNRAFF. DNA of the CDR3: TGCAGTGCTGGAAACAGGGCTTTCTTT.

This clonotype was seen a few times. One end of the junction does not line up with germline, which may come from a read error. The rearrangement joins TRBV10-3 to TRBJ2-3; D possibly matches TRBD1 or TRBD2 (5 bases each). This CDR3 has 15 residues. Germline loops: CDR1 ENHRY, CDR2 SYGVKD. CDR3 sequence: CAISESWGNTDTQYF. CDR3 in DNA: TGTGCCATCAGTGAGTCCTGGGGGAACACAGACACGCAGTATTTT.

This clonotype was recorded a few times. V usage is TRBV20-1 and J usage is TRBJ2-6; 9 bases are a match to TRBD1. The germline V gene encodes CDR1 DFQATT and CDR2 SNEGSKA (reference sequence). Trimming removed 6 bases from V and 0 bases from J; junction bases left unmatched: 3. The CDR3 contains 15 residues. Written as DNA, the CDR3 is TGCAGTGCCGAGGACAGGGGCTCTGGGGCCAACGTCCTGACTTTC. The encoded protein is CSAEDRGSGANVLTF.

This clonotype was seen a few times. The CDR3 reads CSASAGGLYNEQFF. In nucleotides, the CDR3 is TGCAGTGCTAGTGCGGGGGGCCTCTACAATGAGCAGTTCTTC. The chain uses TRBV20-1 and TRBJ2-1; 8 nucleotides line up with TRBD2. V shed 3 bases and J 3 bases; nucleotides not matched to a gene: 4. Germline assignment: CDR1 DFQATT and CDR2 SNEGSKA (reference sequence). The CDR3 loop spans 14 amino acids.

Only a few counts were recorded for this clonotype. CDR3 protein: CSADNRLGDEQFF. The DNA of the CDR3 is TGCAGTGCTGACAACAGGCTTGGGGATGAGCAGTTCTTC. The rearrangement links TRBV20-1 to TRBJ2-1; perhaps TRBD1 as D (5 bases). Germline V lookup: CDR1 DFQATT, CDR2 SNEGSKA (reference sequence). CDR3 length: 13 residues. The V and J ends lost 5 bases and 8 bases respectively, with 16 bases between them.

This clonotype was counted at least ten times. The genes are TRBV10-3 and TRBJ2-1; either TRBD1 or TRBD2 may supply D (5 bases each). This CDR3 comprises 15 residues. V gave up 10 bases and J gave up 5 bases, with 21 bases separating them. CDR1 and CDR2 from the germline V gene are ENHRY and SYGVKD. The CDR3, as DNA: TGTGCCACCTCTGATTATGAGGGGCTTAACAATGAGCAGTTCTTC. Amino acid sequence: CATSDYEGLNNEQFF.

This clonotype has at least ten counts. The gene calls are TRBV20-1 and TRBJ2-1, with 7 bases aligning to TRBD2. Germline values: CDR1 DFQATT, CDR2 SNEGSKA (reference sequence). Unmatched junction bases numbered 9, after V lost 5 bases and J lost 2 bases. The CDR3 extends over 15 amino acids. Here the CDR3 reads CSARRGAGAYNEQFF. DNA for the CDR3: TGCAGTGCTCGCCGCGGGGCGGGGGCCTACAATGAGCAGTTCTTC.

This clonotype occurred many times. The chain joins TRBV5-1 to TRBJ2-3, with D maybe TRBD2 (6 bases). Germline V gives CDR1 SGHRS, CDR2 YFSETQ. The CDR3 totals 15 residues. V was cut by 0 bases and J by 4 bases, with 12 bases left in between. The DNA for the CDR3 is TGCGCCAGCAGCTTGGACGTTGGAGGGGCAGATACGCAGTATTTT. Its translation: CASSLDVGGADTQYF.

This clonotype appeared many times. This chain joins TRBV6-5 and TRBJ2-7; unclear D gene. The CDR3 runs 11 residues. The germline gives CDR1 MNHEY, CDR2 SVGAGI. V was pared by 2 bases and J by 4 bases, with 3 bases between. CDR3 nucleotides: TGTGCCAGCAGTTACGCGTACGAGCAGTACTTC. Protein product: CASSYAYEQYF.

The V and J genes are TRBV10-1 and TRBJ2-2; 14 nucleotides line up with TRBD2. Germline CDR1 is WNHNN and CDR2 is SYGVQD (reference sequence). The J segment lost 5 bases and the V segment lost 3 bases, leaving 11 bases of the junction unmatched. This CDR3 comprises 19 residues. In DNA, the CDR3 is TGCGCCAGCAGTGAAGCGGGACTAGCGGGGGCCCGCGGGACCGGGGAGCTGTTTTTT. Translation gives CASSEAGLAGARGTGELFF.